The clone carrying this TCR beta chain came up a few times. Its specificity is unknown. This specimen comes from a study of vaccination effects on CD4 cells after COVID-19. Antigen-specific CD4+ T cells were first expanded with viral peptide pools by the ViraFEST assay and only then sequenced. With roughly nine days of culture completed, CD4+ T cells were isolated. Recipients of the vaccine had no prior SARS-CoV-2 infection and negative nucleocapsid antibodies. Assay: immunoSEQ multiplex PCR; the TCRdb copy retains only in-frame clones and omits some. This sample has about 24,000 clones; 76% occur once, and the top ten carry around 10%. The CDR3 consists of 16 residues. J lost 3 bases, V lost 4 bases, and 10 bases had no gene match. Looked up from germline, CDR1 is LGHNA and CDR2 is YNFKEQ.

Sample: CD4+ T cells from PBMCs cultured with HCoV-NL63 spike peptides, taken before COVID-19 vaccination. V gene TRBV4-2 combines with J gene TRBJ2-3; 7 bases fit TRBD2. This clonotype was sampled from a human donor who received a COVID-19 vaccine. CDR3: CASSPGAGLGTDTQYF. For the CDR3, the DNA is TGTGCCAGCAGCCCAGGAGCGGGACTGGGTACAGATACGCAGTATTTT.